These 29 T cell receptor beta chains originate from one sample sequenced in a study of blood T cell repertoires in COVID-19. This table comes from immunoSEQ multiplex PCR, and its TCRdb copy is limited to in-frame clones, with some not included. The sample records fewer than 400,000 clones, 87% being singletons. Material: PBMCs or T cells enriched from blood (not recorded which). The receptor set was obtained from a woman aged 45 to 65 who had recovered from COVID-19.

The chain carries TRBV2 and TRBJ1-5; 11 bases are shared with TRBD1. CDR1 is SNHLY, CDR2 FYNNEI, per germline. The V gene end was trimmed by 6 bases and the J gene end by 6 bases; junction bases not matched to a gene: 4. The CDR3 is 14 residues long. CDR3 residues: CASRRTGGLQPQHF. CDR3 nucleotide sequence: TGTGCCAGCAGAAGGACAGGGGGCCTTCAGCCCCAGCATTTT. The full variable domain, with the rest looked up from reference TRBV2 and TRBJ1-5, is EPEVTQTPSHQVTQMGQEVILRCVPISNHLYFYWYRQILGQKVEFLVSFYNNEISEKSEIFDDQFSVERPDGSNFTLKIRSTKLEDSAMYFCASRRTGGLQPQHFGDGTRLSIL.

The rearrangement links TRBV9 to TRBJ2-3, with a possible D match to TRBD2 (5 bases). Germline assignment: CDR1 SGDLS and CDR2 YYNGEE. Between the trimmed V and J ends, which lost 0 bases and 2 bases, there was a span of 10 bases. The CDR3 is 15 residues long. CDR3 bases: TGTGCCAGCAGCGTAGGAGCGGCATACACAGATACGCAGTATTTT. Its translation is CASSVGAAYTDTQYF.

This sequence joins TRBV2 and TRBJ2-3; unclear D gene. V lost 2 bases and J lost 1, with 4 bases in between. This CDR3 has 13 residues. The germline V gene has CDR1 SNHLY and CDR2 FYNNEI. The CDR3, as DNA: TGTGCCAGCAGTGAACAGGGCACAGATACGCAGTATTTT. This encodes CASSEQGTDTQYF.

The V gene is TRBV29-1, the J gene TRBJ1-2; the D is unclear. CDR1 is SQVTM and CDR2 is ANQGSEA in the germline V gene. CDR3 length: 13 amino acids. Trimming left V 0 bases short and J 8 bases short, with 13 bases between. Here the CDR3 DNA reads TGCAGCGTTGAAGACACAGCCCGAACAGGCTACACCTTC. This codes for CSVEDTARTGYTF. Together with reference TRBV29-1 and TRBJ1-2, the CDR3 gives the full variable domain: SAVISQKPSRDICQRGTSLTIQCQVDSQVTMMFWYRQQPGQSLTLIATANQGSEATYESGFVIDKFPISRPNLTFSTLTVSNMSPEDSSIYLCSVEDTARTGYTFGSGTRLTVV.

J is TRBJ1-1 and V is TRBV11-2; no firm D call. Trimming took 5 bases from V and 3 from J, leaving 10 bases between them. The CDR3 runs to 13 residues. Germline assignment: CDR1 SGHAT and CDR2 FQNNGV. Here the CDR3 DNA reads TGTGCCAGCAGCGCCTATAGAGACACTGAAGCTTTCTTT. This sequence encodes CASSAYRDTEAFF.

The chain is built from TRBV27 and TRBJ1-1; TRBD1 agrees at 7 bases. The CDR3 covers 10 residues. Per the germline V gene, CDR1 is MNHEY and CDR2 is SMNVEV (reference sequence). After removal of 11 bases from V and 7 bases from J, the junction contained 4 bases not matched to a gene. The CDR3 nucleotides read TGTGCCGCAGGGGGGAATGAAGCTTTCTTT. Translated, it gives CAAGGNEAFF.

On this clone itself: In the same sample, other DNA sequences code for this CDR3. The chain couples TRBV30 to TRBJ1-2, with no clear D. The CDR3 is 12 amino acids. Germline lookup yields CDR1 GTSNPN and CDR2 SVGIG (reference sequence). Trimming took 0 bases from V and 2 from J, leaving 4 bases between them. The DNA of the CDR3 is TGTGCCTGGAGTGTCCTGAACTATGGCTACACCTTC. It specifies CAWSVLNYGYTF. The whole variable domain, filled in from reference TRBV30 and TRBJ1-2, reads SQTIHQWPATLVQPVGSPLSLECTVEGTSNPNLYWYRQAAGRGLQLLFYSVGIGQISSEVPQNLSASRPQDRQFILSSKKLLLSDSGFYLCAWSVLNYGYTFGSGTRLTVV.

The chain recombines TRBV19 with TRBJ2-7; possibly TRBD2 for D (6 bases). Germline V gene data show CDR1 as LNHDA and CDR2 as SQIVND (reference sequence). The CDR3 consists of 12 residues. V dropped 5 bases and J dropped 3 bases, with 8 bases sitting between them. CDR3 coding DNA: TGTGCCAGTAGTCAAGCGGGCTACGAGCAGTACTTC. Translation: CASSQAGYEQYF.

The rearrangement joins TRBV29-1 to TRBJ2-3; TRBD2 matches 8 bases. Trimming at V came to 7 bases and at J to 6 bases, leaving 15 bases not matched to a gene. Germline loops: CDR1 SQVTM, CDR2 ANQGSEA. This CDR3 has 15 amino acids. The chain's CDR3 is CSETPTSGPVDTQYF. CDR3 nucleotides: TGCAGCGAGACACCCACTAGCGGCCCCGTGGATACGCAGTATTTT.

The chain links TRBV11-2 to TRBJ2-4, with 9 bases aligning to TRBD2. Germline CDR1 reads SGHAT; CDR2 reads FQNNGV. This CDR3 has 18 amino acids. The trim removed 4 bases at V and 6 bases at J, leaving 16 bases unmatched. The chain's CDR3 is CASSSRVAGGRLSNIQYF. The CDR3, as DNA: TGTGCCAGCAGCTCCCGGGTCGCGGGGGGGCGCTTGTCAAACATTCAGTACTTC.

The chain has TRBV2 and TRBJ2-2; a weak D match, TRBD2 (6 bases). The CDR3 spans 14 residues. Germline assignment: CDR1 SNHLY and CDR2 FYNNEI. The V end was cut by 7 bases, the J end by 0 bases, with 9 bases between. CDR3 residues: CASKGTANTGELFF. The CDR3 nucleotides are TGTGCCAGCAAGGGGACTGCGAACACCGGGGAGCTGTTTTTT.

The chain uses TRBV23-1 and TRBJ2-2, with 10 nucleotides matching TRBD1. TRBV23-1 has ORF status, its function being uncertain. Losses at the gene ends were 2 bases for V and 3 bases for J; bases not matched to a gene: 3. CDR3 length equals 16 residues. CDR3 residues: CASSQSGTGDTGELFF. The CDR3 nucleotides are TGCGCCAGCAGTCAAAGCGGGACAGGGGACACCGGGGAGCTGTTTTTT.

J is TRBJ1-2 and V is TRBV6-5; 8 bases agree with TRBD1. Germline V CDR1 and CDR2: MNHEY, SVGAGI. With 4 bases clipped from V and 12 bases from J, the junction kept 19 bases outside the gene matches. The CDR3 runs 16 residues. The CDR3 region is CASSSRRPTGVYPDTF. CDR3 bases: TGTGCCAGCAGTTCGAGAAGACCGACAGGGGTTTATCCGGACACCTTC.

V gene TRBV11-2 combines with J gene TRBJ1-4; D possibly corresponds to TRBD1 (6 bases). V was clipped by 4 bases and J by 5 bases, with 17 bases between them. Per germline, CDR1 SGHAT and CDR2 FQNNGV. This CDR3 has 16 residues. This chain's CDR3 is CASSSIKGQLNEKLFF. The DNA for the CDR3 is TGTGCCAGCAGCTCAATCAAGGGACAATTAAATGAAAAACTGTTTTTT.

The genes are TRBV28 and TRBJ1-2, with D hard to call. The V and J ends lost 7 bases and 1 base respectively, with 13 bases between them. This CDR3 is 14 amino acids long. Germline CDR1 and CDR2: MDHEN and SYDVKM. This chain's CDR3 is CASTSQHYNYGYTF. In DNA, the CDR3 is TGTGCCAGCACCAGTCAACACTATAACTATGGCTACACCTTC.

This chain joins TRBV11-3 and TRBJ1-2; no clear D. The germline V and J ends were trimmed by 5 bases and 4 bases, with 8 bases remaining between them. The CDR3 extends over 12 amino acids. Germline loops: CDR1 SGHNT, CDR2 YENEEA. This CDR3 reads CASSEGGYGYTF. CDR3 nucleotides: TGTGCCAGCAGCGAGGGAGGCTATGGCTACACCTTC. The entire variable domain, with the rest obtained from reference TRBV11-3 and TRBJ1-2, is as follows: EAGVVQSPRYKIIEKKQPVAFWCNPISGHNTLYWYLQNLGQGPELLIRYENEEAVDDSQLPKDRFSAERLKGVDSTLKIQPAELGDSAVYLCASSEGGYGYTFGSGTRLTVV.

In DNA, the CDR3 is TGTGCCATCAGATCGGGGGGGGGTAACACTGAAGCTTTCTTT. This codes for CAIRSGGGNTEAFF. V is TRBV10-3 and J is TRBJ1-1, with TRBD1 as a possible D gene (5 bases). Trimming stripped 6 bases from V and 2 bases from J, with 13 bases between. The CDR3 is 14 amino acids. Germline V gene data show CDR1 as ENHRY and CDR2 as SYGVKD.

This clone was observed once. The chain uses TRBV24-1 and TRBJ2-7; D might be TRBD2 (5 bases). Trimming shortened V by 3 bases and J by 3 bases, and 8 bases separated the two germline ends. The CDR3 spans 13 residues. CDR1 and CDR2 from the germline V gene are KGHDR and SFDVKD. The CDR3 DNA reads TGTGCCACCAGTGATGCCGGGAACTACGAGCAGTACTTC. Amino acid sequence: CATSDAGNYEQYF.

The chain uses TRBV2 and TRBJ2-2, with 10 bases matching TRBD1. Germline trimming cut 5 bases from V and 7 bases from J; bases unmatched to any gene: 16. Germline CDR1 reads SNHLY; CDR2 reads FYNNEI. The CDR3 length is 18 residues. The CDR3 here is CASSNADPGQGFNGELFF. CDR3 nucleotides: TGTGCCAGCAGTAACGCCGACCCGGGACAGGGGTTTAACGGGGAGCTGTTTTTT.

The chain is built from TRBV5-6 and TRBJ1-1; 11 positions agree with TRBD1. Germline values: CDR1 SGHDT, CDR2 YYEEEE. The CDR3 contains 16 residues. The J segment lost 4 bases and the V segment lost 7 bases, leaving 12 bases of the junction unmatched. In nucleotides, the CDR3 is TGTGCCAGCTCACAGGGACAGGGGGATGTGGGCACTGAAGCTTTCTTT. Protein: CASSQGQGDVGTEAFF.

In nucleotides, the CDR3 is TGTGCCAGCAGCCGAACCGGGACACCCACCGGGGAGCTGTTTTTT. It specifies CASSRTGTPTGELFF. The chain couples TRBV3-1 (or the pseudogene TRBV3-2) to TRBJ2-2, with a tentative D call TRBD1 (6 bases). The CDR3 is 15 amino acids. Germline assignment: CDR1 LGHDT and CDR2 YNNKEL (reference sequence). Trimming pared 4 bases from V and 4 bases from J, leaving 13 bases between.

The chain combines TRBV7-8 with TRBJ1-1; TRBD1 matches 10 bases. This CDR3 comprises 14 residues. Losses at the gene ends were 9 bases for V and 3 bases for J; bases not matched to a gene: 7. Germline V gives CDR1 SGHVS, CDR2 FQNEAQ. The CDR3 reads CASKTGGPYTEAFF. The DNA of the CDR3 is TGTGCCAGTAAGACAGGGGGCCCATACACTGAAGCTTTCTTT.

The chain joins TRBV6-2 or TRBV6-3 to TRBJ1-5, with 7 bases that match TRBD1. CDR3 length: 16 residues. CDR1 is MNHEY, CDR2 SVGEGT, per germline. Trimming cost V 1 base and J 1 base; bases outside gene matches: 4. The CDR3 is CASSYLAGGSNQPQHF. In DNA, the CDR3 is TGTGCCAGCAGTTACTTGGCAGGGGGGAGCAATCAGCCCCAGCATTTT.

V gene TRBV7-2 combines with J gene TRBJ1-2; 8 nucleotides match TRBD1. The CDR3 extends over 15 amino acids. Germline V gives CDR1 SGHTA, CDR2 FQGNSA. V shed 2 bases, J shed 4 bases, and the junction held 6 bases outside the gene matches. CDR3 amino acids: CASSLSGQGAYGYTF. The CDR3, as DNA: TGTGCCAGCAGCTTATCAGGACAGGGTGCCTATGGCTACACCTTC.

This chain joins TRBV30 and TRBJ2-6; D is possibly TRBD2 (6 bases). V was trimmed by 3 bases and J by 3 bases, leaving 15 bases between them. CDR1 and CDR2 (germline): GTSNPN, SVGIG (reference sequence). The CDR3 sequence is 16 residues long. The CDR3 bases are TGTGCCTGGAGATCTTTGGCGGGAATTGGGGCCAACGTCCTGACTTTC. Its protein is CAWRSLAGIGANVLTF.

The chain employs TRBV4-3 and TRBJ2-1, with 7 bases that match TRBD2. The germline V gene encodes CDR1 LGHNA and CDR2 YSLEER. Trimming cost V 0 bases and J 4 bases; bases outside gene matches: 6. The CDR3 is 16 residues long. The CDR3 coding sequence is TGCGCCAGCAGCCAAGATGGGGGGGGAAAATACAATGAGCAGTTCTTC. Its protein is CASSQDGGGKYNEQFF.

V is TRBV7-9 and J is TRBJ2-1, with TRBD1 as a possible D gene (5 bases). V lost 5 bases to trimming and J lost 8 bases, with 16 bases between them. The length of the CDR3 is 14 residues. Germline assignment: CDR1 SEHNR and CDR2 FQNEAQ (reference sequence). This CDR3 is CASSQGVAVHEQFF. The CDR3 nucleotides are TGTGCCAGCAGCCAAGGGGTCGCGGTCCATGAGCAGTTCTTC. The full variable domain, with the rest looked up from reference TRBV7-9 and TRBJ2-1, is DTGVSQNPRHKITKRGQNVTFRCDPISEHNRLYWYRQTLGQGPEFLTYFQNEAQLEKSRLLSDRFSAERPKGSFSTLEIQRTEQGDSAMYLCASSQGVAVHEQFFGPGTRLTVL.

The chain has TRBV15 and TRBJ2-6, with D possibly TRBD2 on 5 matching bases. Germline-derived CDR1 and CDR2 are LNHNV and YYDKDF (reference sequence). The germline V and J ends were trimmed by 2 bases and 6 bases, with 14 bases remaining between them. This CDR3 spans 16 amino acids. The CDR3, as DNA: TGTGCCACCAGCAGATATGAAGGGAGACAGGCCAACGTCCTGACTTTC. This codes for CATSRYEGRQANVLTF. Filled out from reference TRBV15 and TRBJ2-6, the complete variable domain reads DAMVIQNPRYQVTQFGKPVTLSCSQTLNHNVMYWYQQKSSQAPKLLFHYYDKDFNNEADTPDNFQSRRPNTSFCFLDIRSPGLGDTAMYLCATSRYEGRQANVLTFGAGSRLTVL.

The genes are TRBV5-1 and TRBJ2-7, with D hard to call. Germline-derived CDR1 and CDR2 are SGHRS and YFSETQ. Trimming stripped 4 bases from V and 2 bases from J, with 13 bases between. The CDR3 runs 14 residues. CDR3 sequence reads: CASSDTSSPYEQYF. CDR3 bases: TGCGCCAGCAGCGACACAAGTTCCCCCTACGAGCAGTACTTC.